The sequence of this T cell receptor beta chain was determined in a study of cytomegalovirus exposure and HLA in healthy donors. Study conclusions and caveats: High specificity and sensitivity for cytomegalovirus status were reported for the classifier. Prior analysis indicated that the majority of TCR beta V segments exhibited productivity approximately 87% or approximately 30% of the time. A reported reduction in N-insertions relative to the 666-donor mean was seen in an Asian-associated ancestry cluster in a later analysis. The investigators catalogued 180 or so TCR beta chains as cytomegalovirus-associated.

CDR1 and CDR2 (germline): LGHNA, YSLEER. V gave up 0 bases and J gave up 8 bases, with 14 bases separating them. The CDR3 spans 15 residues. This PCR relied on a set of 60 Vbeta primers and 13 Jbeta primers. This table comes from immunoSEQ multiplex PCR, and its TCRdb copy is limited to in-frame clones, with some not included. This sample yields some 170,000 clones, of which roughly 80% are seen a single time; around 3.5% belongs to the top ten. This clone was seen only once. As yet, its antigen is unknown. The rearrangement uses TRBV4-3 and TRBJ1-5; D might be TRBD1 (6 bases). The TCR comes from a man aged 25-45 years in good health and CMV-seropositive. The sample consisted of PBMCs. For the CDR3, the DNA is TGCGCCAGCAGCCAAGAAATGGGGGGGCTGAAGCCCCAGCATTTT. Translation: CASSQEMGGLKPQHF.